This is a list of T cell receptor beta chains from one sample in a study of T cells in Graves' hyperthyroidism and ophthalmopathy. TCRdb analysed the multiplex PCR reads with MiXCR anew, one entry per CDR3 protein. The table has 200,000 to 250,000 distinct CDR3 sequences, roughly 15% seen once. The specimen sequenced was blood. The receptors stem from a woman aged 18 to 35 with Graves' ophthalmopathy. CDR3s include the opening cysteine and the closing phenylalanine or tryptophan. The D gene is left open where the match is weak. Some rows have no size entry. The others give once, few or many, or a class for an expanded clone.

j_call d_call v_call clone_size cdr3_nt cdr3_aa
TRBJ1-5 NA TRBV20-1 many TGCAGTGCTAGAGAGTCGAGAGGGGCTAATCAGCCCCAGCATTTT CSARESRGANQPQHF
TRBJ2-3 TRBD2 TRBV20-1 many TGCAGTGCTAGCGGTAGCGGGAGGTCGGATACGCAGTATTTT CSASGSGRSDTQYF
TRBJ2-5 TRBD2 TRBV4-3 NA TGCGCCAGCAGCAGACAGCGGGCTAGCGGGAACCAAGAGACCCAGTACTTC CASSRQRASGNQETQYF
TRBJ2-3 TRBD2 TRBV28 many TGTGCCAGCAGTTTAGGGGGGGGACTAGCAACGCAGTATTTT CASSLGGGLATQYF
TRBJ2-1 NA TRBV7-7 NA TGTGCTAGCAGCTTAGGCTCGAACAATGAGCAGCTCTTC CASSLGSNNEQLF
TRBJ1-1 NA TRBV4-2 many TGTGCCAGCAGCGACGGTTCATTGAACACTGAAGCTTTCTTT CASSDGSLNTEAFF
TRBJ1-2 NA TRBV6-1 NA TGTGCCAGCAGTAACGATTGGTGGACAGCCCGCAATAACTATGGCTACACCTTC CASSNDWWTARNNYGYTF
TRBJ2-1 TRBD2 TRBV11-2 NA TGTGCCAGCAGCTGGACTAGCGTTGAGCAGTTCTTC CASSWTSVEQFF
TRBJ2-7 TRBD2 TRBV29-1 NA TGCAGCGTTGGGCGGAACGGGAGGGCTTCCGAGCAGTACTTC CSVGRNGRASEQYF
TRBJ2-7 NA TRBV6-1 many TGTGCCAGCAGTGTAACGTTCGGAGGCCCCTACGAGCAGTACTTC CASSVTFGGPYEQYF
TRBJ1-1 TRBD1 TRBV7-8 many TGTGCCAGCAGCTCGACGGGGACAGGGGCCACTGAAGCTTTCTTT CASSSTGTGATEAFF
TRBJ1-6 NA TRBV6-5 many TGTGCCAGCAGTTCCCGAGGGGAAACGTCCTATAATTCACCCCTCCACTTT CASSSRGETSYNSPLHF
TRBJ2-3 TRBD2 TRBV10-3 many TGTGCCACCGGACTAGCGGACACAGATACGCAGTATTTT CATGLADTDTQYF
TRBJ2-5 TRBD2 TRBV6-1 many TGTGCCAGCAGCCTGACTAGCTGGGCCCAGTACTTC CASSLTSWAQYF
TRBJ2-2 NA TRBV14 NA TGTGCCAGCAGCCTTACTAGGACAAAAAACACCGGGGAGCTGTTTTTT CASSLTRTKNTGELFF
TRBJ1-6 NA TRBV7-9 NA TGTGCCGGCAGGGTCGATAATTCACCCCTCCACTTT CAGRVDNSPLHF
TRBJ2-7 NA TRBV29-1 many TGCAGTGTCGTTATGGAGAGTAGGTACGAGCAGTACTTC CSVVMESRYEQYF
TRBJ2-3 NA TRBV20-1 many TGCAGTGCTAGAGATGGAGGGGGCACAGATACGCAGTATTTT CSARDGGGTDTQYF
TRBJ2-1 TRBD2 TRBV12-3/TRBV12-4 NA TGTGCCAGCAGTTTACAACTAGCGGGCAACTACAATGAGCAGTTCTTC CASSLQLAGNYNEQFF
TRBJ1-2 TRBD1 TRBV20-1 many TGCAGTGCTAGAGTAATGGGGACAGGGGTAAATGGCTACACCTTC CSARVMGTGVNGYTF
TRBJ2-3 TRBD2 TRBV18 many TGTGCCAGCTCACTTAATCCACTAGCGGGGGGTTCGACAGATACGCAGTATTTT CASSLNPLAGGSTDTQYF
TRBJ2-2 TRBD2 TRBV7-2 few TGTGCCAGCAGCCCCGGACTAGCGGGGAAGAACACCGGGGAGCTGTTTTTT CASSPGLAGKNTGELFF
TRBJ1-2 NA TRBV9 few TGTGCCAGCAGCGTAGGGGACTTTTTCCAGGAACACTATGGCTACACCTTC CASSVGDFFQEHYGYTF
TRBJ2-3 TRBD1 TRBV27 many TGTGCCAGCAGTCGAAATGGACAGGGCACAGATACGCAGTATTTT CASSRNGQGTDTQYF
TRBJ2-1 TRBD1 TRBV27 many TGTGCCAGCAGTTTCACAGGGGGCCGATACAATGAGCAGTTCTTC CASSFTGGRYNEQFF
TRBJ2-7 TRBD1 TRBV7-2 NA TGTGCCAGCAGCGCCTGGACAGGGGGCTACGAGCAGTGCTTC CASSAWTGGYEQCF
TRBJ2-1 NA TRBV5-1 NA TGCGCCAGCAGCTTGGCGGTCAGTAACTACAATGAGCAGTTCTTC CASSLAVSNYNEQFF
TRBJ1-3 NA TRBV11-2 few TGTGCCAGCAGCCCCTTGCAGAGTGCTGGAAACACCATATATTTT CASSPLQSAGNTIYF
TRBJ1-1 TRBD1 TRBV20-1 NA TGCAGTGCTTCAGGGGGCGCGGAGTTCACTGAAGCTTTCTTT CSASGGAEFTEAFF
TRBJ2-2 NA TRBV3-1 many TGTGCCAGCAGCCGCCTCGATACGGAGTCCGGGGAGCTGTTTTTT CASSRLDTESGELFF
TRBJ2-3 TRBD2 TRBV6-2/TRBV6-3 NA TGTGCCAGCAGTCCCGACCCCATTAGACTAGCGGGGGAGGCAGATACGCAGTATTTT CASSPDPIRLAGEADTQYF
TRBJ2-5 TRBD1 TRBV14 many TGTGCCAGCAGCCAGGGACAGGGTGAGACCCAGTACTTC CASSQGQGETQYF
TRBJ1-2 TRBD1 TRBV28 many TGTGCCAGCAGAAAACCGGGACAGAGCTATGGCTACACCTTC CASRKPGQSYGYTF
TRBJ2-5 NA TRBV5-6 many TGTGCCAGCAGCGATCTTGGACAGCTTCTTCAAGAGACCCAGTACTTC CASSDLGQLLQETQYF
TRBJ2-3 NA TRBV28 NA TGTGCCAGCAGTGCCCACCCGCCCGGGACTCACTACACAGATACGCAGTATTTT CASSAHPPGTHYTDTQYF
TRBJ2-3 TRBD2 TRBV6-1 many TGTGCCAGCAGCTTTAGCGGGGGACGCTCAGATACGCAGTATTTT CASSFSGGRSDTQYF
TRBJ1-5 NA TRBV29-1 many TGCAGCGTTGTAGGGGGGCCCGATCAGCCCCAGCATTTT CSVVGGPDQPQHF
TRBJ2-1 TRBD1 TRBV19 many TGTGCCACAGGGACAGGGGGCAATGAGCAGTTCTTC CATGTGGNEQFF
TRBJ2-1 TRBD2 TRBV7-9 many TGTGCCAGCAGCTTACCTAGCGGGGCGAGCTCCTACAATGAGCAGTTCTTC CASSLPSGASSYNEQFF
TRBJ1-5 NA TRBV30 many TGTGCCTGGAGTAGGAGGGCGGGCAATCAGCCCCAGCATTTT CAWSRRAGNQPQHF
TRBJ2-1 NA TRBV7-3 few TGTGCCAGCAGCCCTCTCGGATCGCAGGACAATGAGCAGTTCTTC CASSPLGSQDNEQFF
TRBJ2-1 NA TRBV2 few TGTGCCAGTCACAGGGAAGGTATGGATGAGCAGTTCTTC CASHREGMDEQFF
TRBJ2-1 TRBD2 TRBV24-1 many TGTGCCACCAGTGATTTGTCGGCGGGAGATGTGAATGAGCAGTTCTTC CATSDLSAGDVNEQFF
TRBJ1-1 NA TRBV25-1 NA TGTGCCAGCAGTGGGGGGGTACAGAAAGCTTTCTTT CASSGGVQKAFF
TRBJ1-1 TRBD1 TRBV3-1 many TGTGCCAGCAGCCTTATTAGTAGGTCCAGGACAGGCGAGGCTTTCTTT CASSLISRSRTGEAFF
TRBJ2-7 TRBD2 TRBV5-1 NA TGCGCCAGCAGCCACCTACTAGCGAGAGTCTACGAGCAGTACTTC CASSHLLARVYEQYF
TRBJ2-1 NA TRBV30 many TGTGCCTGGAGTGTACTGGGCTCCTACAATGAGCAGTTCTTC CAWSVLGSYNEQFF
TRBJ1-2 NA TRBV5-1 many TGCGCCAGCAGCTTAACAGGAGGGAACTATGGCTACACCTTC CASSLTGGNYGYTF
TRBJ2-5 TRBD2 TRBV7-9 NA TGTGCCAGCAGCTTAACTAGCGGGAAGGACAATTCTAGTCCGGAGACCCAGTACTTC CASSLTSGKDNSSPETQYF
TRBJ2-4 NA TRBV18 many TGTGCCAGCTCACCGGGGGGCGATCGGGTTCGGAACATTCAGTACTTC CASSPGGDRVRNIQYF
TRBJ2-2 NA TRBV7-7 NA TGTGCAAAGGGTCGGGGGGCCCCGGACGGGGAGCTGTTTTTT CAKGRGAPDGELFF
TRBJ2-3 NA TRBV30 many TGTGCCTGGAGTCGACAGCAAGCTAGCACAGATACGCAGTATTTT CAWSRQQASTDTQYF
TRBJ1-2 NA TRBV6-1 few TGTGCCAGCGGAATCGGACAGACCTATGGCTACACCTTC CASGIGQTYGYTF
TRBJ2-5 TRBD2 TRBV11-2 many TGTGCCACTCGCGGACTAGCGGGGGGGCAAGAGACCCAGTACTTC CATRGLAGGQETQYF
TRBJ2-3 NA TRBV12-3/TRBV12-4 many TGTGCCAGCACCTTGGGGCATAGCACAGATACGCAGTATTTT CASTLGHSTDTQYF
TRBJ2-5 NA TRBV18 many TGTGCCAGCAGTCCCCGAGAGACCCAGTACTTC CASSPRETQYF
TRBJ2-3 NA TRBV28 many TGTGCCAGCAGTTTACAGGATACGCAGTATTTT CASSLQDTQYF
TRBJ1-1 NA TRBV5-1 many TGCGCCAGCAGCAACCTCCCCGGGGTGGGCACTGAAGCTTTCTTT CASSNLPGVGTEAFF
TRBJ2-7 TRBD2 TRBV30 many TGTGCCGGCGGACTAGCGGTTCCCTACGAGCAGTACTTC CAGGLAVPYEQYF